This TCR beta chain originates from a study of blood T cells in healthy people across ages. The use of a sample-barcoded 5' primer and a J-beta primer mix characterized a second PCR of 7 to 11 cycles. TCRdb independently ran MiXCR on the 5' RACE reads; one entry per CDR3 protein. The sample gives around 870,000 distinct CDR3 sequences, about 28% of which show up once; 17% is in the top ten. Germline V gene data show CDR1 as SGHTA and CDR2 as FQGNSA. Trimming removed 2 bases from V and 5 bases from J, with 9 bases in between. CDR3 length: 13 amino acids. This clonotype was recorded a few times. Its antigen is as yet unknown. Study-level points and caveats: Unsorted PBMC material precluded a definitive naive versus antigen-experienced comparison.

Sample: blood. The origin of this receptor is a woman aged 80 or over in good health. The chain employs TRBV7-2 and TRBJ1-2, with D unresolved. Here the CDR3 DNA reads TGTGCCAGCAGCTTATACACGGGTTATGGCTACACCTTC. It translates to CASSLYTGYGYTF. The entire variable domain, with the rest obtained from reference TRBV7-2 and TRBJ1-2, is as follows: GAGVSQSPSNKVTEKGKDVELRCDPISGHTALYWYRQSLGQGLEFLIYFQGNSAPDKSGLPSDRFSAERTGGSVSTLTIQRTQQEDSAVYLCASSLYTGYGYTFGSGTRLTVV.